This record concerns one TCR beta chain sequence. Its target is not known. This record comes from a study of blood T cells in healthy people across ages. Overall study findings and caveats: As naive T cell percentage varied, TCR beta diversity correlated strongly with it.

The CDR3 has 14 residues. V shed 2 bases and J 5 bases; nucleotides not matched to a gene: 5. In germline, CDR1 is MNHEY, CDR2 SMNVEV (reference sequence). Next came a second PCR, run for about 6 to 11 cycles, which used a sample-barcoded 5' primer along with a J-beta primer mix. TCRdb analysed the 5' RACE reads with MiXCR anew, one entry per CDR3 protein. Found here are approximately 690,000 distinct CDR3 sequences, roughly 41% of them singletons; the top ten hold approximately 29%. The TCR originated in a man older than 75 in good health. Sequenced sample: blood. The genes are TRBV27 and TRBJ2-5, with 7 bases matching TRBD2. The DNA of the CDR3 is TGTGCCAGCAGTTTACGGGGGGACGGGGAGACCCAGTACTTC. It yields the protein CASSLRGDGETQYF.